The text below deals with one T cell receptor (beta chain). Its antigen is unidentified. The junction had 0 bases not matched to a gene; V was cut back by 5 bases and J by 3 bases. Germline loops: CDR1 DFQATT, CDR2 SNEGSKA (reference sequence). The CDR3 has 11 amino acids. Primed by a sample-barcoded 5' primer and a J-beta primer mix, a second PCR proceeded for about 7 to 11 cycles. MiXCR, run by TCRdb on the 5' RACE reads, gives a single entry per CDR3 protein. The sample includes hundreds of thousands of distinct CDR3 sequences, about 21% of them seen just once. The entry originates in a study of blood T cells in healthy people across ages. Study-level results: Bulk PBMC profiling left naive and antigen-experienced comparisons inconclusive.

The chain joins TRBV20-1 to TRBJ2-5; 7 bases agree with TRBD2. The sequencing input was blood. The clonotype comes from a man in his 70s in good health. Written as DNA, the CDR3 is TGCAGTGCTCTAGCGGAAGAGACCCAGTACTTC. Translating gives CSALAEETQYF.